This is a list of T cell receptor beta chains from one sample in a study of identical twins. TCRdb called the 5' RACE reads again in MiXCR, with one record for every CDR3 protein. The sample has 690,000 or so distinct CDR3 sequences; around 8.6% are singletons. These data also formed part of another study, on yellow fever vaccine responses in identical twins.

Sequencing was done on a sample of PBMCs. Every receptor here comes from a woman younger than 35 in good health. CDR3s include the opening cysteine and the closing phenylalanine or tryptophan. D genes are given only for firm matches. Where a row states a size, it is once, few, many or the class of an expanded clone; other rows omit it.

cdr3_nt cdr3_aa v_call clone_size j_call d_call
TGTGCCAGCAGTCCATACAGGGGTTCCGACAATGAGCAGTTCTTC CASSPYRGSDNEQFF TRBV6-1 . TRBJ2-1 TRBD1
TGTGCCAGCAGACCCGGCGGAGGAGGCACTGAAGCTGTCTTT CASRPGGGGTEAVF TRBV12-3/TRBV12-4 . TRBJ1-1 .
TGTGCCAGCAGCCTTACCCGCGGACTAGCGGGGGACAATGAGCAGTTCTTC CASSLTRGLAGDNEQFF TRBV6-2/TRBV6-3 few TRBJ2-1 TRBD2
TGTGCCAGCAGCTTATCACCTGCCTACGAGCAGTACTTC CASSLSPAYEQYF TRBV7-6 . TRBJ2-7 .
TGTGCCAGCAGTACCCATTCGACGGATAACTATGGCTACACCTTC CASSTHSTDNYGYTF TRBV12-3/TRBV12-4 many TRBJ1-2 .
TGTGCCAGCAGCGTAGACGGGATTAAAGAGACCCAGTACTTC CASSVDGIKETQYF TRBV9 many TRBJ2-5 .
TGTGCCAGCAGCCAAGATCCCTCCGCTTCTAGCGTGGCCACAGATACGCAGTATTTT CASSQDPSASSVATDTQYF TRBV4-2 . TRBJ2-3 .
TGTGCCACCAGCAGAGTAGTAATAGCGTGGAATGAGCAGTTCTTC CATSRVVIAWNEQFF TRBV15 . TRBJ2-1 .
TGTGCCAGCTCACCACGGGACAGTTATGACTACACCTTC CASSPRDSYDYTF TRBV18 many TRBJ1-2 TRBD1
TGCAGTGCCCAAGGACTAGCGGGGTTATACAATGAGCAGTTCTTC CSAQGLAGLYNEQFF TRBV20-1 few TRBJ2-1 TRBD2
TGTGCCAGCAGCCTCTTAACCTCCACAGATACGCAGTATTTT CASSLLTSTDTQYF TRBV3-1 many TRBJ2-3 .
TGCAGTGCTAGAGGCCGACTAGCGGGAGTTTTTGTGAATGAGCAGTTCTTC CSARGRLAGVFVNEQFF TRBV20-1 . TRBJ2-1 TRBD2
TGCGCCAGCAGCTTGTATGAGGGAACCTACGAGCAGTACTTC CASSLYEGTYEQYF TRBV5-1 many TRBJ2-7 .